One TCR beta chain is described in this entry. V was clipped by 6 bases and J by 5 bases; unmatched bases: 6. The CDR3 is made up of 14 amino acids. Per germline, CDR1 ENHRY and CDR2 SYGVKD. The data belong to a study of cytomegalovirus exposure and HLA in healthy donors. Use of 60 Vbeta and 13 Jbeta primers characterized the PCR. The repertoire was sequenced with immunoSEQ multiplex PCR; TCRdb's copy has only in-frame clones and lacks some. The sample records around 150,000 clones, 79% being singletons. The TCR was taken from a man over 45 in good health and CMV-seropositive. The J gene is TRBJ1-5, the V gene TRBV10-3; 8 bases match TRBD1. Sequencing was done on a sample of PBMCs. CDR3 residues: CAIREDRDYQPQHF. DNA of the CDR3: TGTGCCATCAGGGAGGACAGGGACTATCAGCCCCAGCATTTT.